The present T cell receptor beta chain was sequenced within a study of shared clonotypes between healthy human individuals (dated by TCRdb to 2020 to 2021). Regarding the complete study: A couple of women and a few men aged 18 to 49 years were included in the cohort. For each donor, CD4 naive and CD4 memory were each run on three plates, CD8 naive on two plates, and CD8 memory on one plate. The study deeply sequenced blood TCR repertoires of five healthy adults to estimate repertoire size and the extent of clonotype sharing between individuals. To increase sequencing depth and limit assay-specific biases, different laboratories used diverse techniques to prepare libraries and sequence TCR repertoires. Leukapheresis yielded between about 0.85 and 10 billion PBMCs per donor.

In the case of this clone: Its antigen remains unidentified. Within one base of it there is no much larger clone, and no base qualities were kept.

Overall study outcomes, separate from this receptor: Compared with non-shared clonotypes, clonotypes shared by all four sorted-subset donors had higher generation probabilities. Incomplete sequencing was indicated by rarefaction of sorted-subset datasets, despite the large sequencing depth. Naive subsets generally had larger estimated clonotype richness than memory subsets did. Based on pairwise subsampling, the degree of clonotype sharing among donors was expected to be affected by sequencing depth. Across several donors, 5% to 6% of naive CD4, 3.5% of naive CD8, under 2.5% of memory CD4, and approximately 0.4% of memory CD8 clonotypes were shared. The genetic and exposure-history diversity represented was limited by the small number of donors. Sampling was restricted to blood, and TCR repertoires in tissues likely differ from the TCR repertoires found in blood.

Using the deep immunoSEQ assay, multiplex PCR amplified TCR CDR3 regions from genomic DNA. Extracted genomic DNA from each cell subset was distributed evenly across all wells of several immunoSEQ 96-well plates, and each plate was treated as a replicate. For sorted subsets, each replicate PCR was loaded with 200 ng genomic DNA, equivalent to roughly 30,000 T cell genomes. The purified libraries were quantified using a Qubit 3.0 fluorometer, sized with a Bioanalyzer 2100, and then quantified again using the KAPA Library Quantification kit. Every immunoSEQ 96-well plate was sequenced on a dedicated single-read 150-cycle Illumina NextSeq 550 flow cell. The study's own analysis went as follows. Because the immunoSEQ output included only junctional sequences and no quality scores, the filtering could not be the same as the filtering used for full-length reads. To assign V/J genes and CDR3, sequences were annotated against IMGT germline references using PyIR, a Python wrapper for IgBLAST v1.9. Reads with weak V/J assignments (E-value above 1e-6), missing CDR3, stop codons, out-of-frame junctions, or ambiguous translated residues were removed. A V3J clonotype was defined by an identical inferred V gene, J gene, and CDR3 amino acid sequence. The percentage overlap between two repertoires was calculated by dividing the number of shared unique clonotypes by the size of the smaller repertoire. Three approaches were used to assess repertoire richness: RTK rarefaction, the Chao1 estimator, and Recon v2.1 estimates of unobserved clonotypes. Generation probabilities were computed with OLGA for all TCRbeta clonotypes obtained by the gDNA method from several donors. TCRdb carries this immuneACCESS record with in-frame sequences only. Its versions omit some clonotypes, under half of them owing to an unresolved V gene in the studies checked, with the rest unexplained. The V and J calls and the clone size are those of that table, but D and trimming were determined from the DNA. This sample lists millions of clones; roughly 96% were detected once. Clones ranked in the top ten supply 0.1% to 0.15% of the sample.

Between the V and J ends, shortened by 2 bases and 4 bases respectively, the junction contains 14 bases. From the germline V gene (reference sequence), CDR1 is WNHNN and CDR2 is SYGVQD. The CDR3 numbers 15 residues from cysteine through phenylalanine. Only the CDR3 portion is preserved as DNA: 45 bases, with reading frame beginning at the first base. Healthy HIV-negative adults with no recently reported acute infections or vaccinations were included as donors. All donors were Caucasian adults living in Nashville, Tennessee, USA. CD4+ T cells were enriched by magnetic negative selection; naive cells were then positively selected on CD45RA, and the negative fraction formed the memory subset. After blood collection by leukapheresis, PBMCs were isolated using Ficoll-Histopaque density gradient centrifugation and then cryopreserved in the vapor phase of liquid nitrogen. Analytical flow cytometry was used to check the purity and quantity of each magnetically sorted T cell population. From each sorted fraction, genomic DNA was isolated and quantified by UV absorbance on a Nanodrop 2000c.

This TCR derives from a young man in good health. The chain employs TRBV10-1 and TRBJ2-5; TRBD2 might be the D gene, on 5 matching bases. Specimen: naive CD4+ T cells sorted from blood. The label giving this sample's cell subset or site can be read as: CD45RA+ positively selected. The CDR3 protein is CASSEGVGVGETQYF. In nucleotides, the sequence is TGCGCCAGCAGTGAGGGGGTGGGAGTAGGAGAGACCCAGTACTTC.